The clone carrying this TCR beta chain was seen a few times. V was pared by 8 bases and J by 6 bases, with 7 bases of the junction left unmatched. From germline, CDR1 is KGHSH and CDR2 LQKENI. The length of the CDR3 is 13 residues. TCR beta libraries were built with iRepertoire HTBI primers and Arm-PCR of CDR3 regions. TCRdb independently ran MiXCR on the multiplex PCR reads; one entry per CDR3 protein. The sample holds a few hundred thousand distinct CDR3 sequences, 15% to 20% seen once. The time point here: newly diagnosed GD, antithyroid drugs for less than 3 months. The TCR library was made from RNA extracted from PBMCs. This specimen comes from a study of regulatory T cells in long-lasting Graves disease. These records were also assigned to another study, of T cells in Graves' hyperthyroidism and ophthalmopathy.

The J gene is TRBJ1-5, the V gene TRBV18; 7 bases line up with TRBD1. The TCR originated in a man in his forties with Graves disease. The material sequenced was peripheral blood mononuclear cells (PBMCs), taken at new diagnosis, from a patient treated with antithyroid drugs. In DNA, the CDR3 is TGTGCCAGCCGACAGGGTGAGGGTCAGCCCCAGCATTTT. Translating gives CASRQGEGQPQHF.